Listed below are T cell receptor beta chains from one sample, sequenced in a study of blood T cells in healthy people across ages. TCRdb called the 5' RACE reads again in MiXCR, with one record for every CDR3 protein. Found here are 800,000 to 1,300,000 distinct CDR3 sequences, approximately 25% of them singletons; the top ten hold approximately 0.79%. These data are also associated with another study on T cells of mothers and their children.

What was sequenced was blood. All receptors come from a girl aged 2-9 years in good health. CDR3s include the opening cysteine and the closing phenylalanine or tryptophan. A D gene is named only where the DNA matches it firmly. Clone size is shown for a subset of rows, as once, few, many or a class of expanded clone.

d_gene	j_gene	v_gene	abundance	CDR3nt	CDR3aa
.	TRBJ2-4	TRBV20-1	.	TGCAGTGCGCCGGCTGGGGCGTTAGGGAACATTCAGTACTTC	CSAPAGALGNIQYF
TRBD1	TRBJ2-5	TRBV6-5	few	TGTGCCAGCAGTTACACGGACAGGGCAGAGACCCAGTACTTC	CASSYTDRAETQYF
.	TRBJ2-5	TRBV4-3	.	TGCGCCAGCAGCCAAGATTCTCCTTTTCTGGGCTCGGAGACCCAGTACTTC	CASSQDSPFLGSETQYF
.	TRBJ1-5	TRBV2	few	TGTGCCAGCACCACAGGGCCCAATCAGCCCCAGCATTTT	CASTTGPNQPQHF
.	TRBJ2-7	TRBV11-2	.	TGTGCCAGCAGTCTACTCTCTAGGACTCACTACGAGCAGTACTTC	CASSLLSRTHYEQYF
.	TRBJ2-7	TRBV2	.	TGTGCCAGCAGTGAGGGTGGGCTCCAGCGCTACGAGCAGTACTTC	CASSEGGLQRYEQYF
.	TRBJ2-4	TRBV20-1	.	TGCAGTGCTCCTCGGGGTTACATTCAGTACTTC	CSAPRGYIQYF
.	TRBJ2-7	TRBV29-1	.	TGCAGCGTTGAAGATCGGACGCGGCGGGGAAGCTCCTACGAGCAGTACTTC	CSVEDRTRRGSSYEQYF
.	TRBJ1-1	TRBV9	.	TGTGCCTGCAGCGTTGGGACGATGGTCGCTGAAGCTCTCTTT	CACSVGTMVAEALF
.	TRBJ2-3	TRBV19	.	TGTGCCAGTAGTATTGGAGGGCTAAGGTCAGATACGCAGTATTTT	CASSIGGLRSDTQYF
.	TRBJ1-4	TRBV5-1	.	TGCGCCAGCAGCTTGGATACGGGGGCCATGGGTGAAAAACTGTTTTTT	CASSLDTGAMGEKLFF
.	TRBJ1-2	TRBV5-1	few	TGCGCCAGCAGCCCACAGGAGGGGGTTGGCTACACCTTC	CASSPQEGVGYTF
TRBD1	TRBJ2-2	TRBV25-1	.	TGTGCCAGCAGTGGCTGGACAGGAAACACCGGGGAGCTGTTTTTT	CASSGWTGNTGELFF
.	TRBJ1-2	TRBV28	many	TGTGCCAGCAGTCTCGCCGGGAGCCTCTCGGCGGACTATGGCTACACCTTC	CASSLAGSLSADYGYTF
.	TRBJ2-3	TRBV20-1	.	TGCAGTGCTAGAGATAATGTAGGCACAGATACGCAGTATTTT	CSARDNVGTDTQYF
.	TRBJ1-4	TRBV4-3	few	TGCGCCAGCAGCCAAGATACGGGGGCCGTGGGTGAAAAACTGTTTTTT	CASSQDTGAVGEKLFF
TRBD2	TRBJ2-7	TRBV20-1	once	TGCAGTGCTAGAGATGGACTAGCGGGAGGGGGCGAGCAGTACTTC	CSARDGLAGGGEQYF
TRBD2	TRBJ2-7	TRBV5-1	.	TGCGCCAGCAGCTTACCCGGGGGGGATTACGAGCAGTACTTC	CASSLPGGDYEQYF
.	TRBJ2-5	TRBV7-9	.	TGTGCCAGCAGCCCCGCGACGGGAAAGACCCAGTACTTC	CASSPATGKTQYF
.	TRBJ2-1	TRBV7-2	.	TGTGCCAGCAGCTTAGGTATCCCGGACAGCTCCTACAATGAGCAGTTCTTC	CASSLGIPDSSYNEQFF
.	TRBJ2-7	TRBV29-1	.	TGCAGCGGGCTACAGGGCTACGAGCAGTACTTC	CSGLQGYEQYF
TRBD2	TRBJ2-1	TRBV27	.	TGTGCCAGCAGGAGGATTTATGGCGGGAGGGATAATGAGCAGTTCTTC	CASRRIYGGRDNEQFF
TRBD1	TRBJ1-2	TRBV6-4	few	TGTGCCAGTATGACCGGGACAGAGATACGCACCTTC	CASMTGTEIRTF
TRBD1	TRBJ2-5	TRBV12-3/TRBV12-4	.	TGTGCCAGCAGTTTAGGTTCACGGGGACAGCTCTTC	CASSLGSRGQLF
.	TRBJ2-1	TRBV9	few	TGTGCCAGCAGCGCGAACAGGGAGGATGAGCAGTTCTTC	CASSANREDEQFF
TRBD1	TRBJ1-1	TRBV13	.	TGTGCCAGCAGTAAATTATCAGGGGGTGCTCCTGAAGCTTTCTTT	CASSKLSGGAPEAFF
.	TRBJ2-5	TRBV21-1	.	TGTGCCAGCAGCAAACCGCCAGAGGAGACCCAGTACTTC	CASSKPPEETQYF
.	TRBJ2-1	TRBV15	.	TGTGCCACCAGCAGAGACCCACAGGAGTCCTACAATGAGCAGTTCTTC	CATSRDPQESYNEQFF
TRBD1	TRBJ1-5	TRBV28	.	TGTGCCAGCAGTTGGAGGGACAGCGAATCGTATAATCAGCCCCAGCATTTT	CASSWRDSESYNQPQHF
.	TRBJ2-3	TRBV29-1	.	TGCAGCGCCCTCCTCGTGATCTACCTAAATCCAGATACGCAGTATTTT	CSALLVIYLNPDTQYF
.	TRBJ2-4	TRBV4-1	.	TGCGCCAGCAGTCAGGGGTTAGGGGCCAAAAACATTCAGTACTTC	CASSQGLGAKNIQYF
.	TRBJ2-7	TRBV7-9	few	TGTGCCAGCAGCTCGTCCCGGGACTTCTCCTACGAGCAGTACTTC	CASSSSRDFSYEQYF
.	TRBJ2-3	TRBV11-2	few	TGTGCCAGCGGGGCCCGAGAGGTGTTAGATACGCAGTATTTT	CASGAREVLDTQYF
TRBD2	TRBJ2-5	TRBV29-1	few	TGCAGCGTTGCAGCGGGGGGGGCGGGGACCCAGTACTTC	CSVAAGGAGTQYF
.	TRBJ1-2	TRBV4-3	few	TGCGCCAGCAGCCCAGGCCGGGGTGATAATGGCTACACCTTC	CASSPGRGDNGYTF
.	TRBJ1-5	TRBV2	few	TGTGCCAGCAAGGTTCCAGGGTGGACCCAGCCCCAGCATTTT	CASKVPGWTQPQHF
TRBD1	TRBJ2-1	TRBV28	.	TGTGCCAGCAGTTTTTCCGGGACAGGGGATGAGCAGTTCTTC	CASSFSGTGDEQFF
TRBD2	TRBJ2-7	TRBV29-1	.	TGCAGCGTTGGACAAAATAGCGGGAGAGGCTACGAGCAGTACTTC	CSVGQNSGRGYEQYF
TRBD1	TRBJ1-2	TRBV7-9	.	TGTGCCAGCAGCTTGTCCCACCCGACAGGGAACTATGGCTACACCTTC	CASSLSHPTGNYGYTF